This note documents a single T cell receptor (beta chain) sequence. This entry belongs to a study of cytomegalovirus exposure and HLA in healthy donors. 60 Vbeta and 13 Jbeta primers were used in PCR. Sequenced by immunoSEQ multiplex PCR; TCRdb stores in-frame clones only, minus some. The sample includes over 120,000 clones, roughly 10% of them seen just once. Germline CDR1 MRHNA, CDR2 SNTAGT. This CDR3 has 13 residues. V was clipped by 6 bases and J by 9 bases; unmatched bases: 9. Sequenced input: PBMCs. The sequence derives from a man in his fifties or sixties in good health and CMV-seronegative. This chain uses TRBV6-4 with TRBJ1-1, with TRBD1 matching over 8 bases. The DNA of the CDR3 is TGTGCCAGCAGGCCAGACAGGGGTGCAAAAGCTTTCTTT. This translates into CASRPDRGAKAFF.